This T cell receptor beta chain was observed in a study of Ad26.COV2.S vaccination and SARS-CoV-2 variants. Study-wide points: Analyses that measured TCR breadth and depth may have underestimated total T cell responses. Marked by substantial breadth, spike-specific CD8+ and CD4+ T cell responses were reportedly seen after vaccination.

TCRdb keeps only in-frame clones here, not all; method: immunoSEQ multiplex PCR. Of under 600,000 clones listed, roughly 87% are singletons. Note on this clone: Antigen: not known.

The treatment here: 15 to 20 received Ad26.COV2.S at low or high dose, single or two shots; several received placebo; per-sample allocation not given. Collection of the samples took place on day 63 after the first injection of vaccine or placebo. The J segment lost 0 bases and the V segment lost 4 bases, leaving 2 bases of the junction unmatched. The V gene's germline CDR1 is KGHSH and CDR2 LQKENI. This CDR3 region has 14 residues. This specimen was peripheral blood, taken in a trial of Ad26.COV2.S vaccine versus placebo. This TCR came from a person aged 18-60 years who received the Ad26.COV2.S COVID-19 vaccine or a placebo. The rearrangement joins TRBV18 to TRBJ1-1; TRBD1 matches 7 bases. CDR3 nucleotide sequence: TGTGCCAGCTCACAACAGGGGTTGAACACTGAAGCTTTCTTT. It encodes CASSQQGLNTEAFF.